The 11 T cell receptor beta chains in this list originate from one sample, sequenced in a study of Graves' ophthalmopathy and Graves' hyperthyroidism listed by TCRdb under 2018. TCRdb lists the instrument as Illumina HiSeq 2000. For repertoire sequencing, the TCR beta CDR3 regions were amplified from RNA transcripts. HTBI primers and the Qiagen OneStep RT-PCR kit were used in a first-round RT-PCR, which was followed by a second-round multiplex PCR, size selection and purification. TCRdb handled the public reads itself, with Q25 trimming in fastp and clone calling in MiXCR, and kept productive beta chains. Merged by CDR3 protein, the rows form single entries marked with the most common genes and DNA. This sample is represented by approximately 1.2 million distinct CDR3 sequences; about 36% of them were singletons. The leading ten clones occupy approximately 12% of the sample. Sequenced: peripheral blood or thyroid tissue (not recorded which). These receptors were obtained from an adult man with Graves' hyperthyroidism.

This sequence joins TRBV4-2 and TRBJ1-1; TRBD1 might be the D (6 bases). This CDR3 is built from 15 residues. Between the trimmed V and J ends, which lost 1 base and 4 bases, there was a span of 13 bases. Germline V gene sequence: CDR1 LGHNA, CDR2 YNFKEQ. The CDR3 DNA reads TGTGCCAGCAGCCAAGGCCCCACAGGGAGCACTGAAGCTTTCTTT. Protein: CASSQGPTGSTEAFF.

The chain couples TRBV7-9 to TRBJ1-1; D may be TRBD1 (6 bases). This CDR3 comprises 15 residues. The germline V gene encodes CDR1 SEHNR and CDR2 FQNEAQ (reference sequence). V was trimmed by 2 bases and J by 11 bases, leaving 21 bases between them. The CDR3: CASSLSGQYGKVAFF. The CDR3 nucleotides are TGTGCCAGCAGCTTATCAGGACAGTATGGGAAAGTCGCTTTCTTT.

As to this clonotype: A much more abundant neighbour one base away suggests this may be a read error. V usage is TRBV7-6 and J usage is TRBJ2-2, with 8 bases lining up with TRBD2. The CDR3 spans 15 residues. Germline CDR1 and CDR2: SGHVS and FNYEAQ. In DNA form, the CDR3 reads TGTGCCAGCAGCTTAGCGCCGACGACCGGGGGGGGGCTGTTTTTT. It specifies CASSLAPTTGGGLFF.

The chain couples TRBV20-1 to TRBJ2-2, with 8 bases fitting TRBD2. Germline assignment: CDR1 DFQATT and CDR2 SNEGSKA (reference sequence). This CDR3 contains 14 residues. The V gene end was trimmed by 6 bases and the J gene end by 5 bases; junction bases not matched to a gene: 8. In DNA, the CDR3 is TGCAGTGCCCGTAGCGGGACTCAGACCGGGGAGCTGTTTTTT. It yields the protein CSARSGTQTGELFF.

The rearrangement uses TRBV2 and TRBJ1-4, with 10 bases lining up with TRBD1. With 5 bases clipped from V and 8 bases from J, the junction kept 8 bases outside the gene matches. The CDR3 sequence is 15 residues long. Germline assignment: CDR1 SNHLY and CDR2 FYNNEI. CDR3 sequence: CASSPPGTGAEKLFF. The DNA of the CDR3 is TGTGCCAGCAGTCCGCCCGGGACAGGGGCCGAAAAACTGTTTTTT.

The chain has TRBV29-1 and TRBJ2-5; D ambiguous. This CDR3 region has 15 residues. In germline, CDR1 is SQVTM, CDR2 ANQGSEA. V was cut by 3 bases and J by 5 bases, with 19 bases left in between. The CDR3 reads CSVDSGLRARETQYF. The CDR3 DNA follows: TGCAGCGTTGATTCCGGGCTTCGGGCAAGGGAGACCCAGTACTTC.

The chain uses TRBV28 and TRBJ2-5, with 7 bases identical to TRBD1. V dropped 6 bases and J dropped 1; count of bases not matched to a gene: 20. The CDR3 is 19 residues long. Germline values: CDR1 MDHEN, CDR2 SYDVKM. The CDR3 nucleotides are TGTGCCAGCAGCCGACCGACAGGGAGCCGGTCACCAACCCAAGAGACCCAGTACTTC. As protein: CASSRPTGSRSPTQETQYF.

The rearrangement joins TRBV20-1 to TRBJ2-7; no clear D. The CDR3 is made up of 17 amino acids. V lost 0 bases and J 3 bases, leaving 21 bases between the germline ends. The V gene's germline CDR1 is DFQATT and CDR2 SNEGSKA (reference sequence). This CDR3 reads CSARDLARAVILYEQYF. CDR3 nucleotides: TGCAGTGCTAGAGATTTGGCTAGAGCCGTGATCCTCTACGAGCAGTACTTC.

This chain connects TRBV7-8 to TRBJ2-7; no firm D call. The CDR3 is 15 amino acids. Between the trimmed V and J ends, which lost 5 bases and 0 bases, there was a span of 14 bases. Germline V lookup: CDR1 SGHVS, CDR2 FQNEAQ. CDR3 in DNA: TGTGCCAGCAGCATTGATACTGGGAACTCCTACGAGCAGTACTTC. Residues: CASSIDTGNSYEQYF.

As to this clonotype: A read error may account for a junction end that differs from germline. The chain employs TRBV4-1 and TRBJ1-3, with D unresolved. This CDR3 is built from 16 residues. The V gene's germline CDR1 is MGHRA and CDR2 YSYEKL. DNA of the CDR3: TGCGCCAGCAGCCAAGATTTTTCTCCTCGCGGAAACACCATATGTTTT. It codes for CASSQDFSPRGNTICF.

The V and J genes are TRBV20-1 and TRBJ2-7; D possibly matches TRBD1 or TRBD2 (6 bases each). V was shortened by 8 bases and J by 2 bases, with 16 bases between the two germline ends. CDR1 DFQATT and CDR2 SNEGSKA come from the germline V gene (reference sequence). This CDR3 comprises 13 residues. CDR3: CSTSRGGTYEQYF. CDR3 nucleotides: TGCAGTACAAGCAGGGGCGGGACCTACGAGCAGTACTTC.